Following are 17 T cell receptor beta chains from one sample sequenced in a study of cytomegalovirus exposure and HLA in healthy donors. Amplification used 60 Vbeta primers and 13 Jbeta primers. Data came from immunoSEQ multiplex PCR; TCRdb stores just in-frame clones and leaves some out. The repertoire includes roughly 100,000 clones, just over 75% of them detected once, and roughly 8.2% sits in the top ten. Sequences were obtained from PBMCs. The receptors were sampled from a man between 35 and 55 years old in good health and CMV-seropositive.

The genes are TRBV28 and TRBJ1-4; TRBD1 is a possible D gene (5 bases). V gave up 7 bases and J gave up 5 bases, with 23 bases separating them. Germline CDR1 reads MDHEN; CDR2 reads SYDVKM. CDR3 length: 17 amino acids. CDR3 sequence: CASKMASNMGGNEKLFF. The CDR3 region has the DNA TGTGCCAGCAAAATGGCATCGAATATGGGGGGAAATGAAAAACTGTTTTTT.

The gene calls are TRBV30 and TRBJ1-3; D possibly corresponds to TRBD1 (5 bases). The V end lost 8 bases, the J end lost 4 bases, and 12 bases lay between the germline ends. Germline V gene sequence: CDR1 GTSNPN, CDR2 SVGIG (reference sequence). The CDR3 extends over 12 amino acids. CDR3 residues: CALRGGGNTIYF. DNA for the CDR3: TGTGCCCTTAGGGGAGGCGGAAACACCATATATTTT.

This clone was picked up a small number of times. The chain couples TRBV27 to TRBJ2-1; D might be TRBD1 (6 bases). The ends were cut back, 8 bases at V and 5 bases at J, with 19 bases in the middle. This CDR3 is 15 amino acids long. Per the germline V gene, CDR1 is MNHEY and CDR2 is SMNVEV (reference sequence). CDR3 DNA: TGTGCCAGCCGCCTTCGGAGAGACAGGAACAATGAGCAGTTCTTC. Translation gives CASRLRRDRNNEQFF.

The genes are TRBV7-2 and TRBJ2-7; 13 nucleotides line up with TRBD2. CDR3 length: 15 residues. Germline CDR1 and CDR2: SGHTA and FQGNSA. The V gene end was trimmed by 5 bases and the J gene end by 2 bases; junction bases not matched to a gene: 3. In DNA, the CDR3 is TGTGCCAGCAGCATGACTAGCGGGGGGACCTACGAGCAGTACTTC. Its translation is CASSMTSGGTYEQYF.

V gene TRBV15 combines with J gene TRBJ1-6; D might be TRBD1 (5 bases). The germline V and J ends were trimmed by 5 bases and 0 bases, with 17 bases remaining between them. This CDR3 has 18 residues. Germline CDR1 LNHNV, CDR2 YYDKDF (reference sequence). The CDR3 region has the DNA TGTGCCACCAGCGGGGGGAGAGCCTCGAGCTCCTATAATTCACCCCTCCACTTT. It yields the protein CATSGGRASSSYNSPLHF.

The chain carries TRBV5-6 and TRBJ2-1; 9 nucleotides line up with TRBD2. Trimming took 3 bases from V and 2 from J; bases not matched to a gene: 3. The CDR3 loop spans 15 amino acids. Per germline, CDR1 SGHDT and CDR2 YYEEEE. CDR3 amino acids: CASSYSGRPYNEQFF. CDR3 nucleotides: TGTGCCAGCAGCTATAGCGGGAGACCCTACAATGAGCAGTTCTTC. The variable domain in full, completed from reference TRBV5-6 and TRBJ2-1, reads DAGVTQSPTHLIKTRGQQVTLRCSPKSGHDTVSWYQQALGQGPQFIFQYYEEEERQRGNFPDRFSGHQFPNYSSELNVNALLLGDSALYLCASSYSGRPYNEQFFGPGTRLTVL.

The V gene is TRBV11-1, the J gene TRBJ1-1, with TRBD1 matching 8 bases. Germline V gene data show CDR1 as SGHAT and CDR2 as FQDESV (reference sequence). The CDR3 covers 17 residues. Losses at the gene ends were 5 bases for V and 1 base for J; bases not matched to a gene: 12. The CDR3 sequence is CASSRPQTGTGNTEAFF. The CDR3 coding sequence is TGTGCCAGCAGCCGACCGCAGACCGGGACAGGGAACACTGAAGCTTTCTTT.

This chain connects TRBV28 to TRBJ1-6; the match to TRBD1 covers 9 bases. CDR3 size: 14 residues. V trimming: 4 bases; J trimming: 7 bases; junction bases outside the gene matches: 2. CDR1 and CDR2 from the germline V gene are MDHEN and SYDVKM. This CDR3 reads CASSSGTGNSPLHF. The CDR3 bases are TGTGCCAGCAGTTCCGGGACAGGGAATTCACCCCTCCACTTT.

This rearrangement joins TRBV18 to TRBJ2-5; D not certain. The CDR3 sequence is 13 residues long. CDR1 is KGHSH and CDR2 is LQKENI in the germline V gene. V was pared by 5 bases and J by 2 bases, with 9 bases between. CDR3 DNA sequence: TGTGCCAGCTCAGTTTCGTTGCAAGAGACCCAGTACTTC. Translated: CASSVSLQETQYF.

The chain's CDR3 is CASSVGGDRAFYEQYF. The CDR3 nucleotides read TGTGCCAGCAGCGTGGGGGGGGACAGGGCTTTCTACGAGCAGTACTTC. The gene calls are TRBV5-8 and TRBJ2-7; 9 bases match TRBD1. The CDR3 covers 16 residues. Germline V CDR1 and CDR2: SGHTS, YDEGEE. The junction had 11 bases not matched to a gene; V was cut back by 4 bases and J by 3 bases.

V and J are TRBV7-9 and TRBJ1-2; D unclear. Germline V gives CDR1 SEHNR, CDR2 FQNEAQ (reference sequence). The CDR3 totals 13 residues. V was pared by 10 bases and J by 1 base, with 13 bases between. CDR3 sequence (DNA): TGTGCCACAACCGACACCTTTAACTATGGCTACACCTTC. As protein: CATTDTFNYGYTF. Full variable domain (rest looked up from reference TRBV7-9 and TRBJ1-2): DTGVSQNPRHKITKRGQNVTFRCDPISEHNRLYWYRQTLGQGPEFLTYFQNEAQLEKSRLLSDRFSAERPKGSFSTLEIQRTEQGDSAMYLCATTDTFNYGYTFGSGTRLTVV.

The chain recombines TRBV11-2 with TRBJ2-1; 14 nucleotides align to TRBD2. The CDR3 runs to 17 residues. With V trimmed by 5 bases and J by 9 bases, 12 bases remained unmatched. The germline CDR1 and CDR2 sequences are SGHAT and FQNNGV. CDR3 protein: CASSGGARTSGRFEQFF. CDR3 nucleotide sequence: TGTGCCAGCAGCGGGGGCGCGAGGACTAGCGGGAGGTTTGAGCAGTTCTTC.

The chain is built from TRBV28 and TRBJ1-4, with 7 bases aligning to TRBD1. Looked up from germline, CDR1 is MDHEN and CDR2 is SYDVKM. The ends lost 3 bases at V and 2 bases at J; junction bases unmatched: 6. This CDR3 is built from 16 residues. CDR3 loop: CASSFDRVRTNEKLFF. CDR3 coding DNA: TGTGCCAGCAGTTTTGACAGGGTGAGGACTAATGAAAAACTGTTTTTT. Supplemented by reference TRBV28 and TRBJ1-4, the full variable domain reads DVKVTQSSRYLVKRTGEKVFLECVQDMDHENMFWYRQDPGLGLRLIYFSYDVKMKEKGDIPEGYSVSREKKERFSLILESASTNQTSMYLCASSFDRVRTNEKLFFGSGTQLSVL.

This clone was seen a handful of times. CDR3 nucleotide sequence: TGTGCCAGCACCCCTAGCGACAACGGAGGTGAGCAGTTCTTC. Its protein is CASTPSDNGGEQFF. The chain uses TRBV7-2 and TRBJ2-1, with D possibly TRBD2 on 6 matching bases. Germline loops: CDR1 SGHTA, CDR2 FQGNSA. Trimming took 7 bases from V and 9 from J, leaving 19 bases between them. This CDR3 contains 14 residues.

The CDR3 nucleotides are TGTGCCTGGGAGGGGGGGCAGGGGCACTACGAGCAGTACTTC. Its protein product is CAWEGGQGHYEQYF. The V gene is TRBV30, the J gene TRBJ2-7, with a weak D call TRBD2 (7 bases). The germline V and J ends were trimmed by 5 bases and 3 bases, with 17 bases remaining between them. This CDR3 comprises 14 residues. Germline assignment: CDR1 GTSNPN and CDR2 SVGIG (reference sequence).

The V and J genes are TRBV5-1 and TRBJ2-4, with 9 bases aligning to TRBD1. The CDR3 has 17 amino acids. The J segment lost 1 base and the V segment lost 4 bases, leaving 9 bases of the junction unmatched. Germline V gene lookup returns CDR1 SGHRS and CDR2 YFSETQ. The CDR3, as DNA: TGCGCCAGCAGCGGACTCGGGACAGGGACTGCCAAAAACATTCAGTACTTC. It specifies CASSGLGTGTAKNIQYF.

The J gene is TRBJ2-1, the V gene TRBV4-2; TRBD2 matches 9 bases. CDR1 and CDR2 (germline): LGHNA, YNFKEQ. The CDR3 is 16 amino acids. Trimming at V came to 1 base and at J to 7 bases, leaving 8 bases not matched to a gene. The CDR3 DNA reads TGTGCCAGCAGCCAAGGAGCGGGGGGAATCGGGAATGAGCAGTTCTTC. It translates to CASSQGAGGIGNEQFF.